This record concerns one T cell receptor (beta chain) sequence. Its antigen remains unidentified. The source of the sample is a study of shared clonotypes between healthy human individuals. Overall study context: Donors were a couple of women and three men aged 18 to 49. Points from the study as a whole: The low donor count limited represented genetic and exposure-history diversity.

Healthy adults negative for HIV, lacking recent acute infections or vaccinations, served as donors. CDR3 length: 15 residues. Looked up from germline, CDR1 is LNHDA and CDR2 is SQIVND (reference sequence). Trimming shortened V by 4 bases and J by 6 bases, and 15 bases separated the two germline ends. Running of the assay took place at deep level. Some clones are missing from TCRdb's copy, which holds only in-frame ones; the method was immunoSEQ multiplex PCR. The repertoire consists of about 490,000 clones, with 70% to 85% occurring once and the leading ten covering more than 10%. This chain connects TRBV19 to TRBJ2-2; D may be TRBD1 or TRBD2 (6 bases each). The sequenced material came from PBMCs. The TCR comes from a woman in her thirties or forties in good health. Some clones in this sample may be carry-over from other donors' samples. Written as DNA, the CDR3 is TGTGCCAGTAGTACGACGTGGGGGGCCCCCGGGGAGCTGTTTTTT. Protein sequence: CASSTTWGAPGELFF.